These T cell receptor beta chains were read from a single sample in a study of control samples from healthy donors and cancer patients. Here immunoSEQ multiplex PCR was the method, and the copy in TCRdb shows in-frame clones only, minus some. The sample records about 46,000 clones, around nine tenths being singletons. The sequenced material came from PBMCs. These receptors came from a man aged 50-59 years with head and neck cancer. Both conserved end residues are part of each CDR3. Fields, in order: clone size, V gene, D gene, J gene, CDR3 protein, CDR3 DNA. A D gene is named only where the DNA matches it firmly. Size is omitted from some rows. Given values are once, few, many or a class for expanded clones.

>.|TRBV7-6|.|TRBJ2-5
CASQNIGTQTSTQYF
TGTGCCAGCCAAAACATAGGGACCCAAACATCAACCCAGTACTTC
>once|TRBV19|.|TRBJ2-2
CASSPSRGIGELFF
TGTGCCAGTAGTCCCTCTAGGGGCATCGGGGAGCTGTTTTTT
>.|TRBV7-8|TRBD2|TRBJ2-3
CASSLGGGLGLAGGGTDTQYF
TGTGCCAGCAGCCTAGGAGGGGGCCTGGGACTAGCGGGGGGCGGCACAGATACGCAGTATTTT
>.|TRBV14|.|TRBJ2-6
CASSRVSGANVLTF
TGTGCCAGCAGCCGGGTTTCTGGGGCCAACGTCCTGACTTTC
>once|TRBV21-1|.|TRBJ2-1
CASSLADYNEQFF
TGTGCCAGCTCCCTAGCGGATTACAATGAGCAGTTCTTC
>.|TRBV6-4|TRBD1|TRBJ2-2
CASRSDRGRSSGELFF
TGTGCCAGCAGGTCAGACAGGGGGCGGAGTAGCGGGGAGCTGTTTTTT
>.|TRBV29-1|.|TRBJ2-7
CSVEDNSSYEQYF
TGCAGCGTTGAAGATAACAGTTCCTACGAGCAGTACTTC
>.|TRBV4-3|TRBD1|TRBJ1-2
CASSHRQGDGYTF
TGCGCCAGCAGCCACCGACAGGGGGATGGCTACACCTTC
>.|TRBV27|TRBD2|TRBJ2-3
CASKAGGRGTDTQYF
TGTGCCAGCAAGGCGGGAGGGCGGGGCACAGATACGCAGTATTTT
>once|TRBV5-1|TRBD2|TRBJ2-3
CASSPTSGGADTQYF
TGCGCCAGCAGCCCGACTAGCGGCGGGGCAGATACGCAGTATTTT